What follows are 4 T cell receptor beta chains derived from one specimen sequenced in a study of blood T cell repertoires in COVID-19. This table comes from immunoSEQ multiplex PCR, and its TCRdb copy is limited to in-frame clones, with some not included. The sample records 75,000 to 100,000 clones, roughly 86% being singletons. Specimen: peripheral blood. The origin of the receptors is a man between 50 and 59 years old with active or convalescent COVID-19.

The CDR3 here is CASRSGVGYEQYF. The CDR3 bases are TGTGCCAGCAGGTCGGGGGTAGGCTACGAGCAGTACTTC. The chain links TRBV11-2 to TRBJ2-7, with a possible D match to TRBD2 (6 bases). There are 13 residues in the CDR3. V shed 6 bases and J shed 3 bases, with 12 bases lying between them. The germline gives CDR1 SGHAT, CDR2 FQNNGV.

This clone has a handful of counts. The rearrangement links TRBV6-5 to TRBJ2-2, with D possibly matching TRBD1 (5 bases). Germline V gene sequence: CDR1 MNHEY, CDR2 SVGAGI. This CDR3 spans 15 amino acids. Trimming removed 0 bases at V and 7 bases at J, with 12 bases between. The CDR3 loop is CASSYSIRADGELFF. The DNA for the CDR3 is TGTGCCAGCAGTTACTCGATCAGGGCTGACGGGGAGCTGTTTTTT.

This sequence joins TRBV20-1 and TRBJ2-5, with D perhaps matching TRBD2 (6 bases). Germline values: CDR1 DFQATT, CDR2 SNEGSKA (reference sequence). This CDR3 region has 13 residues. V was shortened by 3 bases and J by 5 bases, with 13 bases between the two germline ends. The CDR3, as DNA: TGCAGTGCTAGTCGTCCGGGGGTGGAGACCCAGTACTTC. Translated, it gives CSASRPGVETQYF.

The chain links TRBV3-1 (or the pseudogene TRBV3-2) to TRBJ2-5; 8 nucleotides align to TRBD1. V lost 4 bases, J lost 3 bases, and 4 bases stayed unmatched. CDR1 is LGHDT, CDR2 YNNKEL, per germline (reference sequence). The CDR3 spans 14 residues. The CDR3 protein is CASSPRTGKETQYF. CDR3 DNA sequence: TGTGCCAGCAGCCCACGGACAGGGAAAGAGACCCAGTACTTC.